The present T cell receptor (beta chain) was sequenced within a study of cytomegalovirus exposure and HLA in healthy donors (dated by TCRdb to between 2016 and 2019). At the level of the whole study: An earlier analysis of 587 of the donors reported about 290 Gb of sequence data and about 100 million unique TCR beta sequences from 150 million to 200 million T cells. The later analysis used no new phenotypic data to find candidate immune exposures, relying instead on TCR beta sequences and their occurrence across donors. Donor age, sex, ethnicity and CMV serostatus were collected together with the repertoire data. HLA typing covered class I and class II loci at four-digit resolution. In addition to the first cohort of around 670 subjects, a separate validation cohort of approximately 110 different subjects was used. The study used immunosequencing to profile the T cell repertoires of 670 or so subjects and linked those repertoires to cytomegalovirus serostatus. The genetic ancestry cluster associated with self-reported Caucasian donors included 65% to 90% of the 300 to 400 genotyped donors. The study aimed to test whether signatures of past pathogen exposure could be identified by cataloging public T cell receptors. Four to six DR-DQ haplotypes were handled as single units for association and clustering, since linkage in the cohort was strong. A later genetic analysis used genome-wide SNP genotypes for about three fifths of the roughly 700 donors, treating that subset as a discovery cohort. A later analysis re-analyzed previously published TCR beta repertoires from roughly 630 donors and added high-resolution HLA genotyping to study TCR occurrence patterns. An earlier analysis of 500 to 750 of the donors applied high-throughput TCR beta sequencing to assess whether each TCR beta V gene segment acted as functional or pseudogenic. Approximately 310 gigabases of sequencing data and roughly 90 million unique TCR sequences were included in an early release covering roughly 600 HLA-typed donors. Across 300 to 400 genotyped donors of the cohort, an average of roughly 230,000 unique TCR beta nucleotide sequences per donor were sequenced, and around 19% of those sequences were non-productive. To predict cytomegalovirus infection status, the study brought together high-throughput TCR immunosequencing, statistical association of individual TCRs with disease status, and machine learning. All discovery cohort repertoires had been generated using a single sequencing platform. The number of typed donors differed by locus: about 629-630 for A, B, C, DRB1 and DQB1; approximately 540 for DQA1; approximately 600 for DPA1; and some 450 for DPB1. Paper-wide results and their limitations: Immune exposure information for the cohort was limited to CMV serostatus. Because HLA typing was missing for some donors at each locus, association tests included only the typed subset. At a false discovery rate of 0.05, a later analysis linked 15,000 to 20,000 TCR beta sequences to specific HLA alleles. The study listed around 160 TCR beta chains as associated with cytomegalovirus. A group of highly shared sequence variants was considered likely to be a technical artifact of the sequencing pipeline. The classifier was reported to diagnose cytomegalovirus status with high specificity and sensitivity in both the original and validation cohorts. Because counts were too low, more than 15 rarely observed V segments, including chromosome 9 orphons, were excluded from the earlier analysis of 587 of the donors. Several of the top co-occurrence clusters appeared to be linked to parvovirus B19, influenza, CMV and Epstein-Barr virus, according to a later analysis. V-gene and J-gene trimming of TCR beta chains was associated with a missense DCLRE1C variant in a later genetic analysis, and the association was replicated in an independent cohort. Assigning TCR associations to individual alleles was difficult when HLA alleles, especially DR and DQ, strongly co-occurred. Some IMGT-functional V segments, including TRBV6-2 and TRBV6-3, could not be told apart with the 87-base-pair reads, so those segments were excluded. The presence/absence analyses assumed that sequencing depth was roughly uniform across donors, and that assumption may not be true. The authors suggested that the approach could potentially be generalized to other disease states and immunological phenotypes. Most TCR sequences were observed very rarely across donors, whereas some public TCRs were present in many individuals. A further reported finding was that TCR beta sequences accurately predicted the HLA-A and HLA-B alleles for most subjects in the first cohort. This cohort had only TCR beta chains sequenced, and the lack of alpha or paired-chain data limited which features could be detected. In a later genetic analysis, fewer N-insertions in productive TCRs were reported among donors in an Asian-associated ancestry cluster than the roughly 700-donor mean. A few of the identified cytomegalovirus-associated TCR beta chains were confirmed in vitro to be specific for cytomegalovirus antigens. According to a later analysis, TCR association rates differed among HLA loci, with DRB1 alleles showing the most associated TCRs and HLA-C alleles showing the fewest. In an earlier analysis of about 550 of the donors, most TCR beta V segments were observed in productive rearrangements about 90% or about 30% of the time, broadly matching IMGT annotations. A later analysis found that HLA-associated TCR beta chains were more clonally expanded and had lower generation probabilities than equally common non-associated chains. Correlated functional status among segregating V segments might be attributable to linkage disequilibrium, but an unknown experimental factor could not be ruled out. In a later analysis, most CMV-associated TCR beta chains were found to appear HLA-restricted, with HLA associations seemingly driven largely by CMV exposure.

The cohort comprised more than 550 healthy bone marrow donors. All cohort members were sampled while nominally healthy, although unrecorded immune exposures were likely present. The donor was CMV seronegative and was included in the group of approximately 350 seronegative cohort members. A peripheral blood sample was collected from each donor, and TCR beta sequencing was performed on peripheral blood mononuclear cells. Genomic DNA extraction from the blood cell samples was performed with the Qiagen DNeasy Blood Extraction Kit. For this clone: No antigen is known for it. No base quality values were provided; no much bigger clone lies one nucleotide off.

CDR1 and CDR2 are drawn from the germline V gene (reference sequence): LNHNV, YYDKDF. The CDR3 starts with the cysteine, ends with the phenylalanine, and has 13 residues. Only the CDR3 DNA is retained, 39 bases long and in frame from the first base. Deletion took 0 bases off V and 9 bases off J, with a span of 11 bases between the germline ends. Libraries were constructed by the immunoSEQ multiplex PCR assay. A mixture of 60 forward primers for TCR Vbeta segments and 13 reverse primers for TCR Jbeta segments was used in the multiplex PCR. Amplification of the CDR3 region of rearranged TCR beta genes was performed with a multiplex PCR assay on genomic DNA. The Illumina HiSeq System was used to sequence the amplified TCR beta libraries as 87-base-pair reads. The source study handled its data this way. In a later analysis, tens of millions of unique TCR beta chains were counted across the 500 to 850 repertoires, and roughly 11 million of these chains were shared by at least two donors. To remove PCR and sequencing errors, raw reads were error-corrected and collapsed into unique sequences using a nearest-neighbor algorithm that merged closely related sequences. To assign V, D and J gene segments, CDR3 sequences were aligned to IMGT reference sequences. For a sequence to be retained, a match of at least six nucleotides was required to both a V gene segment and a J gene segment. A rearrangement was called productive if the CDR3 had no stop codons and remained in frame with V and J, and every other rearrangement was called non-productive. CDR3 was defined according to IMGT convention as the region running from the second conserved V-encoded cysteine to the conserved J-encoded phenylalanine. Sequences without an unambiguous match to a single V gene segment were excluded from the earlier analysis of several hundred of the donors. In an earlier analysis of approximately 550 of the donors, V segments were called functional above 56.7% productive rearrangements and were called segregating when the between-donor standard deviation exceeded 5%. A statistical classification framework was built for diagnosing cytomegalovirus status from the catalog of TCR beta chain sequences. In a later analysis, V and J genes were assigned by comparing TCR nucleotide sequences against IMGT/GENE-DB human TR gene sequences. Using the TCRdist pipeline, a later analysis assigned CDR3 sequences along with most-parsimonious VDJ recombination scenarios. A later analysis defined each TCR beta chain by its CDR3 amino acid sequence plus V-gene family, and excluded reads lacking a unique V-gene family. To address suspected cross-contamination and a sequencing artifact, a later analysis removed 450 to 700 highly shared, low-generation-probability nucleotide sequences. In a later analysis, a clonal expansion index for each public chain was calculated from normalized within-repertoire ranks of inferred template counts. Generation probabilities in a later analysis came from a VDJ recombination model fitted to out-of-frame rearrangements, and those results were checked against IGoR. A later analysis scored TCR-TCR, TCR-HLA and TCR-CMV co-occurrence with hypergeometric tests, applying a repertoire-size bias correction to TCR pairs. To estimate false discovery rates, a later analysis permuted the HLA or CMV assignments 20 times. In a later analysis, co-occurring TCRs were grouped using DBSCAN, and TCRdist sequence similarity was added for clustering within HLA-allele-positive subsets. Repertoires with fewer than 30,000 or more than 120,000 public chains, plus five repertoires with anomalous nucleotide sharing, were excluded from co-occurrence clustering. TCRdb retrieved this table from immuneACCESS and kept in-frame rearrangements only. Not all clones are present; in checked studies, unresolved V genes account for under half, and no reason is known for the remainder. V and J calls and clone size come straight from that table; D and trimming were deduced from the DNA. This sample is represented by 120,000 or so clones; 60% to 80% of them were singletons. The top ten clonotypes cover approximately 3.8% of the sample.

The specimen was PBMCs. The receptor's source is a man aged 30 to 45 in good health and CMV-seronegative. The chain is made from TRBV15 and TRBJ1-1; TRBD1 is a weak D gene call, 5 bases matching. The base sequence is TGTGCCACCAGCAGAGATCTCCGACAGAAAGCTTTCTTT. It specifies CATSRDLRQKAFF.